These 20 T cell receptor beta chains were sequenced from one sample in a study of cytomegalovirus exposure and HLA in healthy donors. PCR was performed using 60 Vbeta and 13 Jbeta primers. The data were produced by immunoSEQ multiplex PCR, yet TCRdb's version contains in-frame clones alone and is incomplete. Of 150,000 to 250,000 clones in the sample, just over 75% were seen once. What was sequenced was PBMCs. Every receptor here comes from a man aged 25-45 years in good health and CMV-seronegative.

The rearrangement uses TRBV10-3 and TRBJ2-7, with TRBD1 matching 8 bases. The ends lost 9 bases at V and 3 bases at J; junction bases unmatched: 7. This CDR3 comprises 13 residues. The V gene's germline CDR1 is ENHRY and CDR2 SYGVKD. The CDR3 nucleotides read TGTGCCATGCAGGGGGCTGCAGACTACGAGCAGTACTTC. Amino acid sequence: CAMQGAADYEQYF.

V and J are TRBV7-9 and TRBJ2-1; 12 positions match TRBD2. The CDR3 runs 14 residues. Germline loops: CDR1 SEHNR, CDR2 FQNEAQ (reference sequence). The ends lost 8 bases at V and 7 bases at J; junction bases unmatched: 6. This CDR3 is CASPGLAGSNEQFF. As DNA, the CDR3 is TGTGCCAGCCCTGGACTAGCGGGATCGAATGAGCAGTTCTTC. The full variable domain, with the rest looked up from reference TRBV7-9 and TRBJ2-1, is DTGVSQNPRHKITKRGQNVTFRCDPISEHNRLYWYRQTLGQGPEFLTYFQNEAQLEKSRLLSDRFSAERPKGSFSTLEIQRTEQGDSAMYLCASPGLAGSNEQFFGPGTRLTVL.

The chain is built from TRBV19 and TRBJ2-1; a possible D gene is TRBD2 (7 bases). Germline CDR1 reads LNHDA; CDR2 reads SQIVND (reference sequence). The CDR3 has 16 amino acids. Trimming shortened V by 6 bases and J by 8 bases, and 23 bases separated the two germline ends. For the CDR3, the DNA is TGTGCCAGTAGCTCAGGGGAGTGGCGGGAGAGGTATGAGCAGTTCTTC. Its translation is CASSSGEWRERYEQFF.

The J gene is TRBJ2-2, the V gene TRBV5-6, with 7 bases that match TRBD1. Germline assignment: CDR1 SGHDT and CDR2 YYEEEE. This CDR3 spans 16 amino acids. With 6 bases clipped from V and 0 bases from J, the junction kept 8 bases outside the gene matches. CDR3 in amino acids: CASNEDRVTNTGELFF. CDR3 in DNA: TGTGCCAGCAACGAAGACAGGGTAACGAACACCGGGGAGCTGTTTTTT.

J is TRBJ2-7 and V is TRBV6-6; D remains ambiguous. Germline V gene sequence: CDR1 MNHNY, CDR2 SVGAGI (reference sequence). V lost 4 bases to trimming and J lost 4 bases, with 8 bases between them. The CDR3 is made up of 12 amino acids. DNA for the CDR3: TGTGCCAGCAGTTCCTACTGGTACGAGCAGTACTTC. It is translated as CASSSYWYEQYF.

This clone showed up just a few times. The chain is built from TRBV12-5 and TRBJ1-1; D is unresolved. The V gene lost 3 bases and the J gene lost 1 base, with 12 bases spanning the gap. Germline CDR1 reads LGHNT; CDR2 reads FRNRAP. The CDR3 length is 15 residues. The CDR3 here is CASGLLRGWNTEAFF. The CDR3 DNA follows: TGTGCTAGTGGTTTACTAAGAGGTTGGAACACTGAAGCTTTCTTT. Complete variable domain (other parts from reference TRBV12-5 and TRBJ1-1): DARVTQTPRHKVTEMGQEVTMRCQPILGHNTVFWYRQTMMQGLELLAYFRNRAPLDDSGMPKDRFSAEMPDATLATLKIQPSEPRDSAVYFCASGLLRGWNTEAFFGQGTRLTVV.

The J gene is TRBJ2-1, the V gene TRBV2; perhaps TRBD2 as D (6 bases). V lost 4 bases and J 4 bases, leaving 11 bases between the germline ends. CDR1 SNHLY and CDR2 FYNNEI come from the germline V gene. The CDR3 has 14 residues. CDR3 in DNA: TGTGCCAGCAGTGCGGGAGAAACTTACAATGAGCAGTTCTTC. Its translation is CASSAGETYNEQFF.

CDR3: CAISGLADLTNTGELFF. CDR3 DNA: TGTGCCATCAGCGGACTAGCGGACCTTACGAACACCGGGGAGCTGTTTTTT. The chain links TRBV10-3 to TRBJ2-2; TRBD2 matches at 10 bases. Germline trimming cut 6 bases from V and 0 bases from J; bases unmatched to any gene: 7. Germline CDR1 and CDR2: ENHRY and SYGVKD. The CDR3 runs 17 residues.

This clone was observed once. The chain is built from TRBV20-1 and TRBJ2-7; D may be TRBD2 (5 bases). Trimming removed 1 base at V and 6 bases at J, with 7 bases between. This CDR3 is 11 amino acids long. Germline V gives CDR1 DFQATT, CDR2 SNEGSKA (reference sequence). CDR3 coding DNA: TGCAGTGCTAGAGCGACTATCGAGCAGTACTTC. Its protein product is CSARATIEQYF.

This chain links TRBV6-1 with TRBJ1-5, with D perhaps TRBD1 (6 bases). Germline assignment: CDR1 MNHNS and CDR2 SASEGT. The CDR3 is 13 amino acids. The germline V and J ends were trimmed by 8 bases and 6 bases, with 14 bases remaining between them. Written as DNA, the CDR3 is TGTGCCAGCCTGGCGGGGGCTTTTCAGCCCCAGCATTTT. Translating it yields CASLAGAFQPQHF.

CDR3 nucleotides: TGTGCCAGCAGCAAAGACAGAATATCTATCTATGGCTACACCTTC. It translates to CASSKDRISIYGYTF. This chain links TRBV6-1 with TRBJ1-2, with a possible D match to TRBD1 (5 bases). The germline V and J ends were trimmed by 6 bases and 4 bases, with 18 bases remaining between them. The CDR3 extends over 15 amino acids. Germline CDR1 reads MNHNS; CDR2 reads SASEGT.

The chain combines TRBV7-2 with TRBJ1-2, with D maybe TRBD1 (6 bases). Per germline, CDR1 SGHTA and CDR2 FQGNSA. The CDR3 consists of 15 residues. V was cut by 1 base and J by 4 bases, with 13 bases left in between. CDR3 region: CASSLGFRGGYGYTF. CDR3 sequence (DNA): TGTGCCAGCAGCTTAGGTTTCAGGGGTGGCTATGGCTACACCTTC.

The rearrangement joins TRBV28 to TRBJ1-6; 7 nucleotides match TRBD1. Germline CDR1 MDHEN, CDR2 SYDVKM. Trimming took 6 bases from V and 5 from J; bases not matched to a gene: 10. The length of the CDR3 is 16 residues. CDR3 sequence: CASRTTFGTDNSPLHF. The CDR3 coding sequence is TGTGCCAGCAGGACAACGTTCGGGACAGATAATTCACCCCTCCACTTT.

This chain uses TRBV4-1 with TRBJ1-3, with 7 bases aligning to TRBD1. The CDR3 covers 15 residues. Losses at the gene ends were 0 bases for V and 8 bases for J; bases not matched to a gene: 7. The V gene's germline CDR1 is MGHRA and CDR2 YSYEKL. The CDR3 here is CASSQEETGTYTIYF. The CDR3 DNA sequence: TGCGCCAGCAGCCAAGAGGAGACAGGGACTTACACCATATATTTT.

The rearrangement uses TRBV9 and TRBJ1-5, with D possibly matching TRBD1 (5 bases). The CDR3 has 14 residues. V was cut by 0 bases and J by 3 bases, with 7 bases left in between. Germline V lookup: CDR1 SGDLS, CDR2 YYNGEE. The CDR3 loop reads CASSVGGVNQPQHF. CDR3 DNA sequence: TGTGCCAGCAGCGTAGGGGGGGTCAATCAGCCCCAGCATTTT.

This clone appeared once. The genes are TRBV5-5 and TRBJ2-7, with D perhaps matching TRBD1 (6 bases). This CDR3 contains 14 residues. CDR1 SGHKS and CDR2 YYEKEE come from the germline V gene (reference sequence). With 4 bases removed from V and 6 bases from J, the gap between germline ends came to 17 bases. The CDR3 DNA reads TGTGCCAGCAGCCTACAGGGTAATTTAGGCGAGCAGTACTTC. The encoded protein is CASSLQGNLGEQYF. Looking up the rest from reference TRBV5-5 and TRBJ2-7 gives the full variable domain: DAGVTQSPTHLIKTRGQQVTLRCSPISGHKSVSWYQQVLGQGPQFIFQYYEKEERGRGNFPDRFSARQFPNYSSELNVNALLLGDSALYLCASSLQGNLGEQYFGPGTRLTVT.

This clone has only one observation. CDR3 residues: CASGQGDYEQYF. CDR3 nucleotides: TGTGCCAGCGGACAGGGGGACTACGAGCAGTACTTC. This rearrangement joins TRBV7-6 to TRBJ2-7; 10 positions match TRBD1. The CDR3 spans 12 residues. Germline trimming cut 8 bases from V and 3 bases from J; bases unmatched to any gene: 1. Per the germline V gene, CDR1 is SGHVS and CDR2 is FNYEAQ.

The chain has TRBV10-1 and TRBJ2-1, with 7 bases matching TRBD2. The V gene's germline CDR1 is WNHNN and CDR2 SYGVQD (reference sequence). The CDR3 length is 16 residues. V trimming: 0 bases; J trimming: 8 bases; junction bases outside the gene matches: 10. CDR3 loop: CASSESWLAEGDEQFF. As DNA, the CDR3 is TGCGCCAGCAGTGAGTCTTGGCTAGCGGAGGGCGATGAGCAGTTCTTC.

The chain links TRBV7-9 to TRBJ1-1, with 12 bases fitting TRBD1. This CDR3 has 15 residues. The junction had 5 bases not matched to a gene; V was cut back by 5 bases and J by 4 bases. Germline V gene lookup returns CDR1 SEHNR and CDR2 FQNEAQ (reference sequence). The CDR3 bases are TGTGCCAGCAGCAAGGGACAGGGGGCATTCACTGAAGCTTTCTTT. The encoded protein is CASSKGQGAFTEAFF. The variable domain in full, with the rest retrieved from reference TRBV7-9 and TRBJ1-1, is DTGVSQNPRHKITKRGQNVTFRCDPISEHNRLYWYRQTLGQGPEFLTYFQNEAQLEKSRLLSDRFSAERPKGSFSTLEIQRTEQGDSAMYLCASSKGQGAFTEAFFGQGTRLTVV.

This chain joins TRBV18 and TRBJ2-4, with TRBD2 identical over 8 bases. The CDR3 is made up of 14 amino acids. CDR1 KGHSH and CDR2 LQKENI come from the germline V gene. V lost 6 bases and J lost 5; bases outside the gene matches: 6. CDR3 nucleotide sequence: TGTGCCAGCTCTCCGGGTAGCGGGGAAAACATTCAGTACTTC. It translates to CASSPGSGENIQYF.